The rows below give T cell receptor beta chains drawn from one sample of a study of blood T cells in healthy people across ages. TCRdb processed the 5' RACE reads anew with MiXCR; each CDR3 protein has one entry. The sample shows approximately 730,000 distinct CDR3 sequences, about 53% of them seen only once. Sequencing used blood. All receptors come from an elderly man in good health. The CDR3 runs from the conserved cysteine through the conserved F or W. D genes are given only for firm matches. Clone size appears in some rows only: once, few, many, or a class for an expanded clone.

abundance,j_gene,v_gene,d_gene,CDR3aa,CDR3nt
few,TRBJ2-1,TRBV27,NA,CASSPRTDSYEQFF,TGTGCCAGCAGTCCCCGGACAGACTCCTATGAGCAGTTCTTC
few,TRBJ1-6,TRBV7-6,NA,CASSSGQLNSPLHF,TGTGCCAGCAGCTCCGGACAGCTTAATTCACCCCTCCACTTT
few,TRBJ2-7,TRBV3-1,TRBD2,CASSQVGLAGGYEQYF,TGTGCCAGCAGCCAAGTAGGCCTAGCGGGGGGCTACGAGCAGTACTTC
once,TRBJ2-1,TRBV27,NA,CASGGTGRDNEQFF,TGTGCCAGTGGGGGAACGGGACGGGACAATGAGCAGTTCTTC
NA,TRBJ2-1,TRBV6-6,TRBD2,CASCRGGAGRDNEQFF,TGTGCCAGCTGTCGGGGAGGAGCGGGAAGGGACAATGAGCAGTTCTTC
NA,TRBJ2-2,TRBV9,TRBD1,CASSVRRTGWNTGELFF,TGTGCCAGCAGCGTGCGTAGGACAGGGTGGAACACCGGGGAGCTGTTTTTT
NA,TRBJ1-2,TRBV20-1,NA,CSARQLGGYTF,TGCAGTGCGCGCCAGCTCGGGGGGTACACCTTC
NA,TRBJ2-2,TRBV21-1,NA,CASSKGGPGQGRDDYTGELFF,TGTGCCAGCAGCAAAGGGGGCCCGGGACAGGGTAGGGACGACTACACCGGGGAGCTGTTTTTT
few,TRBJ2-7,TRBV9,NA,CASGGIGYEQYF,TGTGCCAGCGGAGGGATAGGATACGAGCAGTACTTC
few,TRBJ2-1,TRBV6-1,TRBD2,CASSEQAGAYNEQFF,TGTGCCAGCAGTGAACAAGCGGGGGCCTACAATGAGCAGTTCTTC
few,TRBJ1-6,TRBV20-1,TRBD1,CSAPAGGNSPLHF,TGCAGTGCCCCTGCAGGGGGCAATTCACCCCTCCACTTT
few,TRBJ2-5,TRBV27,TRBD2,CASSFAAGEFAETQYF,TGTGCCAGCAGTTTTGCAGCGGGAGAATTCGCGGAGACCCAGTACTTC
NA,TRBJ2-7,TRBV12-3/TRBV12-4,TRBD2,CASSLGGSDEQYF,TGTGCCAGCAGTTTGGGCGGGAGCGACGAGCAGTACTTC
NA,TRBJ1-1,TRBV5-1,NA,CASSSTRVSGTEAFF,TGCGCCAGCAGCTCAACGAGGGTCTCAGGCACTGAAGCTTTCTTT